This is a list of T cell receptor beta chains from one sample in a study of shared clonotypes between healthy human individuals. Sequencing used immunoSEQ multiplex PCR; TCRdb keeps in-frame clones, though not all of them. The table includes about 2.1 million clones, under 95% detected once. The specimen was naive CD8+ T cells from PBMCs. Receptor source: a man aged 18 to 35 in good health. Some clones in this sample may be carry-over from other donors' samples. CDR3s include the opening cysteine and the closing phenylalanine or tryptophan. A D gene is named only where the DNA matches it firmly. Clone size appears in some rows only: once, few, many, or a class for an expanded clone.

d_call,v_call,clone_size,j_call,cdr3_length,cdr3_aa,cdr3_nt
NA,TRBV4-1,NA,TRBJ1-2,15,CASTDIATRGYGYTF,TGCGCCAGCACCGATATAGCAACGAGGGGCTATGGCTACACCTTC
NA,TRBV28,NA,TRBJ1-5,16,CASSPPGWDSNQPQHF,TGTGCCAGCAGTCCCCCTGGCTGGGACAGCAATCAGCCCCAGCATTTT
NA,TRBV7-8,NA,TRBJ2-5,13,CASKVVGGETQYF,TGTGCCAGCAAGGTGGTGGGGGGAGAGACCCAGTACTTC
NA,TRBV19,NA,TRBJ1-5,14,CASSIRDSNQPQHF,TGTGCCAGTAGTATACGCGACAGCAATCAGCCCCAGCATTTT
NA,TRBV28,NA,TRBJ2-7,15,CASSPLGQDNYEQYF,TGTGCCAGCAGTCCCCTGGGGCAGGACAACTACGAGCAGTACTTC
NA,TRBV5-1,NA,TRBJ1-5,16,CASSLDGGRNNQPQHF,TGCGCCAGCAGCTTGGACGGGGGGCGAAACAATCAGCCCCAGCATTTT
NA,TRBV4-2,few,TRBJ1-5,14,CASSPKRANQPQHF,TGTGCCAGCAGCCCCAAACGGGCAAATCAGCCCCAGCATTTT
NA,TRBV5-1,NA,TRBJ2-3,17,CASSLALVMTATDTQYF,TGCGCCAGCAGCTTGGCCCTCGTCATGACAGCCACAGATACGCAGTATTTT
NA,TRBV13,NA,TRBJ1-1,14,CASARPRVDTEAFF,TGTGCCAGCGCCCGTCCCAGAGTGGACACTGAAGCTTTCTTT
TRBD1,TRBV7-9,once,TRBJ1-4,16,CASSPGTGEMWGKLFF,TGTGCCAGCAGCCCCGGGACAGGGGAAATGTGGGGAAAACTGTTTTTT
NA,TRBV11-2,NA,TRBJ2-1,17,CASSLAPRRGPYNEQFF,TGTGCCAGCAGCTTAGCCCCTAGGAGAGGGCCTTACAATGAGCAGTTCTTC
NA,TRBV4-1,few,TRBJ1-1,14,CASSQEWGGTEAFF,TGCGCCAGCAGCCAGGAATGGGGTGGGACTGAAGCTTTCTTT
NA,TRBV29-1,NA,TRBJ2-7,12,CSVESTGGEQYF,TGCAGCGTTGAATCGACAGGCGGCGAGCAGTACTTC
NA,TRBV11-2,NA,TRBJ2-5,11,CASSEIGAQYF,TGTGCCAGCAGCGAGATTGGGGCCCAGTACTTC
TRBD2,TRBV11-2,NA,TRBJ2-5,16,CASSLGLAGRQETQYF,TGTGCCAGCAGCTTAGGTCTAGCGGGGAGACAAGAGACCCAGTACTTC
NA,TRBV6-1,NA,TRBJ2-2,17,CASSERDHQADTGELFF,TGTGCCAGCAGTGAAAGAGACCATCAGGCCGACACCGGGGAGCTGTTTTTT
TRBD2,TRBV10-2,NA,TRBJ2-2,13,CAIRGRGTGELFF,TGCGCCATCCGGGGGAGGGGCACCGGGGAGCTGTTTTTT
NA,TRBV5-4,once,TRBJ2-3,15,CASSLLGGNTDTQYF,TGTGCCAGCAGCCTACTAGGGGGGAACACAGATACGCAGTATTTT
TRBD2,TRBV15,NA,TRBJ2-3,20,CATSRPGLAGGQKVGDTQYF,TGTGCCACCAGCAGACCGGGACTGGCGGGAGGGCAGAAAGTTGGAGATACGCAGTATTTT
NA,TRBV7-8,NA,TRBJ2-1,14,CASSLKGAPNEQFF,TGTGCCAGCAGCTTAAAGGGCGCTCCCAATGAGCAGTTCTTC
NA,TRBV9,NA,TRBJ1-1,15,CASSPRGGVNTEAFF,TGTGCCAGCAGCCCCCGGGGGGGCGTGAACACTGAAGCTTTCTTT
NA,TRBV4-1,NA,TRBJ1-5,14,CASSQDQGNQPQHF,TGCGCCAGCAGCCAAGATCAGGGCAATCAGCCCCAGCATTTT
TRBD1,TRBV19,NA,TRBJ1-5,14,CASSDRQGSQPQHF,TGTGCCAGTAGTGACCGACAGGGAAGTCAGCCCCAGCATTTT
NA,TRBV7-8,NA,TRBJ1-2,12,CASSRREDGYTF,TGTGCCAGCAGCCGACGGGAAGATGGCTACACCTTC
NA,TRBV5-1,NA,TRBJ1-1,15,CASSLAGGGNTEAFF,TGCGCCAGCAGCTTGGCAGGAGGGGGGAACACTGAAGCTTTCTTT
TRBD1,TRBV5-8,once,TRBJ2-1,14,CASSGTGTRDEQFF,TGTGCCAGCAGCGGGACAGGGACAAGGGATGAGCAGTTCTTC
NA,TRBV19,NA,TRBJ2-7,15,CASTFLGGDSYEQYF,TGTGCCAGTACCTTCCTCGGCGGGGACTCCTACGAGCAGTACTTC
NA,TRBV11-3,NA,TRBJ2-1,16,CASSSRSESSYNEQFF,TGTGCCAGCAGCTCCCGCTCCGAGAGCTCCTACAATGAGCAGTTCTTC
NA,TRBV5-6,NA,TRBJ2-7,15,CASSWRVGSGYEQYF,TGTGCCAGCAGCTGGAGGGTGGGGTCGGGCTACGAGCAGTACTTC
NA,TRBV7-8,NA,TRBJ2-5,16,CASSLNLAGSLETQYF,TGTGCCAGCAGTCTTAACCTGGCAGGGTCATTGGAGACCCAGTACTTC
TRBD2,TRBV15,NA,TRBJ2-3,19,CATSRQLPRLAGSTDTQYF,TGTGCCACCAGCAGACAACTACCTCGACTAGCGGGGAGCACAGATACGCAGTATTTT
NA,TRBV29-1,NA,TRBJ2-1,13,CSVAPIGHNEQFF,TGCAGCGTTGCGCCTATAGGCCACAATGAGCAGTTCTTC
NA,TRBV5-1,once,TRBJ2-7,15,CASTDRQEPSYEQYF,TGCGCCAGCACGGACCGACAGGAGCCCTCCTACGAGCAGTACTTC
TRBD2,TRBV9,NA,TRBJ2-5,16,CASSALAGGLQETQYF,TGTGCCAGCAGCGCTTTAGCGGGAGGGCTGCAAGAGACCCAGTACTTC
NA,TRBV15,NA,TRBJ1-3,14,CATSRGRGGNTIYF,TGTGCCACCAGCAGAGGTCGGGGTGGAAACACCATATATTTT
TRBD1,TRBV6-6,NA,TRBJ2-7,13,CASRDRVSYEQYF,TGTGCCAGCAGGGACAGGGTCTCCTACGAGCAGTACTTC
NA,TRBV9,NA,TRBJ2-3,14,CASSVGVGADTQYF,TGTGCCAGCAGCGTAGGTGTGGGAGCAGATACGCAGTATTTT
TRBD2,TRBV7-8,NA,TRBJ2-3,16,CASSLMSGSPTDTQYF,TGTGCCAGCAGCCTTATGAGCGGGAGCCCGACAGATACGCAGTATTTT
NA,TRBV29-1,NA,TRBJ2-1,14,CSVEGAAYDNEQFF,TGCAGCGTTGAAGGAGCAGCCTATGACAATGAGCAGTTCTTC
NA,TRBV9,NA,TRBJ2-7,13,CASSAGDSTEQYF,TGTGCCAGCAGCGCGGGGGACTCCACCGAGCAGTACTTC
NA,TRBV21-1,NA,TRBJ1-1,19,CASSNGIVPGQGINTEAFF,TGTGCCAGCAGCAATGGGATCGTTCCGGGACAGGGGATTAACACTGAAGCTTTCTTT
TRBD1,TRBV28,once,TRBJ2-1,16,CASRAPRDRHSNEQFF,TGTGCCAGCAGGGCCCCCCGGGACAGACACTCCAATGAGCAGTTCTTC
NA,TRBV30,NA,TRBJ2-7,14,CAWSKTAEGPKQYF,TGTGCCTGGAGTAAAACTGCGGAGGGCCCCAAGCAGTACTTC
NA,TRBV27,NA,TRBJ2-7,13,CASSLRVTHEQYF,TGTGCCAGCAGTTTAAGAGTGACCCACGAGCAGTACTTC
NA,TRBV5-1,NA,TRBJ2-7,14,CASSLFGRNYEQYF,TGCGCCAGCAGCTTGTTCGGGCGAAACTACGAGCAGTACTTC
TRBD2,TRBV13,NA,TRBJ2-1,16,CASSSTSGSAGAEQFF,TGTGCCAGCAGCTCCACTAGCGGGAGCGCCGGGGCTGAGCAGTTCTTC
TRBD1,TRBV19,NA,TRBJ2-7,18,CASSRGGQGAPRSYEQYF,TGTGCCAGTAGTAGGGGAGGACAGGGGGCGCCTCGGTCCTACGAGCAGTACTTC
TRBD2,TRBV28,NA,TRBJ2-5,16,CATSPPYSGMRETQYF,TGTGCCACCTCCCCCCCGTATAGCGGGATGAGGGAGACCCAGTACTTC
NA,TRBV29-1,NA,TRBJ2-5,14,CSVGHRAFQETQYF,TGCAGCGTTGGTCACAGAGCCTTCCAAGAGACCCAGTACTTC
NA,TRBV2,NA,TRBJ2-7,13,CASQTLEDHEQYF,TGTGCCAGTCAGACCTTAGAGGACCACGAGCAGTACTTC
NA,TRBV27,NA,TRBJ1-5,14,CASSLRGGNQPQHF,TGTGCCAGCAGTCTACGGGGTGGCAATCAGCCCCAGCATTTT
NA,TRBV4-1,NA,TRBJ2-7,13,CASSQALGNEQYF,TGCGCCAGCAGCCAAGCACTGGGGAACGAGCAGTACTTC
NA,TRBV4-1,once,TRBJ2-1,16,CASSQGRETGTHEQFF,TGCGCCAGCAGCCAAGGGCGGGAGACAGGGACCCATGAGCAGTTCTTC
TRBD2,TRBV6-1,NA,TRBJ2-3,16,CASSENVGGSTDTQYF,TGTGCCAGCAGTGAAAACGTGGGGGGGAGCACAGATACGCAGTATTTT